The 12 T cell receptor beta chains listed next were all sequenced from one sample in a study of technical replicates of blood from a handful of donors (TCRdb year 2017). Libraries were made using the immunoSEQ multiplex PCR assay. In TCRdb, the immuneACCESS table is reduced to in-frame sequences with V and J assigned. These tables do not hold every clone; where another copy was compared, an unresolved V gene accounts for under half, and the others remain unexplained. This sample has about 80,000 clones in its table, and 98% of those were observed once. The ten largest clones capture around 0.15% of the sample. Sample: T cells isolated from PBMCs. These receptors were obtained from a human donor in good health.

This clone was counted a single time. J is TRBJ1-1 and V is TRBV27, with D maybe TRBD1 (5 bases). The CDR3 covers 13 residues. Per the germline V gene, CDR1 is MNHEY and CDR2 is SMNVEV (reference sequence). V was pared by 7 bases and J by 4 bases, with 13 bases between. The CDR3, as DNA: TGTGCCAGCACCTTGGGGCCCAGCACTGAAGCTTTCTTT. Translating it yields CASTLGPSTEAFF.

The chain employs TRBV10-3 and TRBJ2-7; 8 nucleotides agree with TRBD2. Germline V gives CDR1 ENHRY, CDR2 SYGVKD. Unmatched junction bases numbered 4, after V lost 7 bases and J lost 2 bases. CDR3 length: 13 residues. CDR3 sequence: CAIKQRGTYEQYF. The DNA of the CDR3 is TGTGCCATCAAACAGCGGGGGACCTACGAGCAGTACTTC.

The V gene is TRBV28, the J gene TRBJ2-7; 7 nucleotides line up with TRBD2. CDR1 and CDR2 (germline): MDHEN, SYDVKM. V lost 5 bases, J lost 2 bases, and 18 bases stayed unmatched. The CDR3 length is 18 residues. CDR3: CASSLTLITSDPTYEQYF. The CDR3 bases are TGTGCCAGCAGTCTGACCCTGATTACTAGCGACCCAACCTACGAGCAGTACTTC.

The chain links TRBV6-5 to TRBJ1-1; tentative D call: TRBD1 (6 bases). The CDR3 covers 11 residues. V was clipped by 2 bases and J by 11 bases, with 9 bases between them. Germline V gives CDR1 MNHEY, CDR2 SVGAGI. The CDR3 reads CASSYAGDAFF. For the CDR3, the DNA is TGTGCCAGCAGTTACGCAGGGGACGCTTTCTTT.

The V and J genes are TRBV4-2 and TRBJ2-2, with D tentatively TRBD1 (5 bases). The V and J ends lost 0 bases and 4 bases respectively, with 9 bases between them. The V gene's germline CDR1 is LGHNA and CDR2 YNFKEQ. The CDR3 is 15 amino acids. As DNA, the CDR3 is TGTGCCAGCAGCCAAGAAAACAGGCTCACCGGGGAGCTGTTTTTT. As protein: CASSQENRLTGELFF.

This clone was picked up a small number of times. In DNA, the CDR3 is TGTGCCAGCAGTTTGGAGGCGCTCCGAGGTAACAATGAGCAGTTCTTC. Translated: CASSLEALRGNNEQFF. The V call is TRBV6-6, the J call TRBJ2-1; possible D gene TRBD2, 5 bases. Trimming took 4 bases from V and 5 from J, leaving 18 bases between them. The germline gives CDR1 MNHNY, CDR2 SVGAGI (reference sequence). This CDR3 region has 16 residues.

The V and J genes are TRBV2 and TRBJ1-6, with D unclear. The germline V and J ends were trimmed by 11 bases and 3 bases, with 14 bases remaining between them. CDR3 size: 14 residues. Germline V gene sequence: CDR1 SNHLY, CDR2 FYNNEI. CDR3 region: CAGRNDYYNSPLHF. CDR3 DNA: TGTGCCGGAAGGAACGACTACTATAATTCACCCCTCCACTTT.

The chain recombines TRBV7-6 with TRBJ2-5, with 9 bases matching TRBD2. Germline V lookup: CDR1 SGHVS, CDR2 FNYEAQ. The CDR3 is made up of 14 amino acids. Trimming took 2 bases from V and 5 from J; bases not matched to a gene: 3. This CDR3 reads CASSLLAGGETQYF. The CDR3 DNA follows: TGTGCCAGCAGCTTACTTGCGGGGGGGGAGACCCAGTACTTC.

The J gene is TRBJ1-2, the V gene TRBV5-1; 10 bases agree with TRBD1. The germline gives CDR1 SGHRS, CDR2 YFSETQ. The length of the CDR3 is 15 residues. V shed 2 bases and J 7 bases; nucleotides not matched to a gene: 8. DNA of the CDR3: TGCGCCAGCAGCTTCGACAGGGGGCGCCCCGGTGGCTACACCTTC. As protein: CASSFDRGRPGGYTF.

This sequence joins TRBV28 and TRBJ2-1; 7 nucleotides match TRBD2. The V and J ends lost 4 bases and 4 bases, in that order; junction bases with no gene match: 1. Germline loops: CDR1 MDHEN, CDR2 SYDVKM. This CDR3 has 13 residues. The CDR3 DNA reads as TGTGCCAGCAGTTACGGGGGGTACAATGAGCAGTTCTTC. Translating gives CASSYGGYNEQFF.

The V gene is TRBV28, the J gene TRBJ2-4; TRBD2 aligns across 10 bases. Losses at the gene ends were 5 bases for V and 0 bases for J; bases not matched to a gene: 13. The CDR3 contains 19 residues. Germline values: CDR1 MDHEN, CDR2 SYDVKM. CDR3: CASSLPPLAGEKAKNIQYF. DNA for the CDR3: TGTGCCAGCAGTCTACCCCCCCTAGCGGGAGAGAAAGCCAAAAACATTCAGTACTTC.

CDR3 loop: CASSPTDGTEAFF. Written as DNA, the CDR3 is TGCGCCAGCAGTCCGACAGACGGTACTGAAGCTTTCTTT. This sequence joins TRBV4-1 and TRBJ1-1, with a weak D call TRBD1 (5 bases). Germline lookup yields CDR1 MGHRA and CDR2 YSYEKL. V lost 6 bases and J 5 bases, leaving 13 bases between the germline ends. The CDR3 covers 13 residues.